The 3 T cell receptor beta chains below all came from one sample that was sequenced in a study of T cells in narcolepsy. The table came from immunoSEQ multiplex PCR; TCRdb's copy has only in-frame clones and leaves some out. Among 25,000 to 30,000 clones listed, 75% to 85% were seen once. Sequencing used memory (CD45RA-) CD4+ T cells from blood. The receptors derive from a human donor in good health.

The chain links TRBV9 to TRBJ2-3, with D unclear. Germline assignment: CDR1 SGDLS and CDR2 YYNGEE. The CDR3 length is 13 residues. Trimming pared 0 bases from V and 3 bases from J, leaving 5 bases between. The CDR3 region is CASSVVSTDTQYF. DNA for the CDR3: TGTGCCAGCAGCGTAGTATCAACAGATACGCAGTATTTT.

The J gene is TRBJ1-6, the V gene TRBV7-6; D might be TRBD1 (6 bases). The germline CDR1 and CDR2 sequences are SGHVS and FNYEAQ. V lost 5 bases, J lost 3 bases, and 11 bases lay in between. This CDR3 has 15 residues. CDR3 DNA sequence: TGTGCCAGCAGCACGCAGGACAGCTATAATTCACCCCTCCACTTT. Its protein is CASSTQDSYNSPLHF.

The J gene is TRBJ1-5, the V gene TRBV5-6, with D perhaps matching TRBD1 (5 bases). This CDR3 region has 14 residues. The V gene's germline CDR1 is SGHDT and CDR2 YYEEEE. V shed 4 bases and J shed 6 bases, with 14 bases lying between them. The CDR3 spells CASSPGRRGQPQHF. The CDR3 nucleotides read TGTGCCAGCAGCCCGGGGCGGAGGGGTCAGCCCCAGCATTTT.